This is a list of T cell receptor beta chains from one sample in a study of PD-1 blockade in mismatch repair-deficient tumors. Assay used: immunoSEQ multiplex PCR; TCRdb lists only in-frame clones, some missing. The table records roughly 70,000 clones, more than 75% of them present only once. Source: peripheral blood, taken 2 weeks after starting pembrolizumab. The receptors were gathered from an adult with mismatch repair-deficient cancer. CDR3s include the opening cysteine and the closing phenylalanine or tryptophan. The order of the fields is CDR3 length, J gene, V gene, clone size, CDR3 protein. Clone size is not always given. Where it is, it says once, few, many or a class for expanded clones.

cdr3_length: 15; j_call: TRBJ1-3; v_call: TRBV7-9; clone_size: .; cdr3_aa: CASSLGAITGNTIYF
cdr3_length: 13; j_call: TRBJ1-2; v_call: TRBV6-5; clone_size: .; cdr3_aa: CASRVSANYGYTF
cdr3_length: 13; j_call: TRBJ1-1; v_call: TRBV11-1; clone_size: few; cdr3_aa: CASSLARGEGAFF
cdr3_length: 16; j_call: TRBJ1-2; v_call: TRBV10-3; clone_size: .; cdr3_aa: CAISESTGATNYGYTF
cdr3_length: 14; j_call: TRBJ1-2; v_call: TRBV10-3; clone_size: few; cdr3_aa: CAITLGTRAGGYTF
cdr3_length: 14; j_call: TRBJ2-7; v_call: TRBV5-1; clone_size: .; cdr3_aa: CASSAYEARGEQYF
cdr3_length: 14; j_call: TRBJ1-5; v_call: TRBV5-6; clone_size: .; cdr3_aa: CASRNWGGNQPQHF
cdr3_length: 15; j_call: TRBJ1-2; v_call: TRBV2; clone_size: .; cdr3_aa: CASSEGVGQAGGYTF
cdr3_length: 18; j_call: TRBJ2-3; v_call: TRBV5-1; clone_size: .; cdr3_aa: CASSLALFTGVSTDTQYF
cdr3_length: 16; j_call: TRBJ1-4; v_call: TRBV4-1; clone_size: .; cdr3_aa: CASSVAQGATNEKLFF
cdr3_length: 14; j_call: TRBJ1-5; v_call: TRBV27; clone_size: .; cdr3_aa: CASSIGAGNQPQHF
cdr3_length: 14; j_call: TRBJ1-1; v_call: TRBV11-2; clone_size: .; cdr3_aa: CASSLPGGFTEAFF
cdr3_length: 13; j_call: TRBJ2-1; v_call: TRBV30; clone_size: .; cdr3_aa: CAWSPGQASEQFF
cdr3_length: 13; j_call: TRBJ1-2; v_call: TRBV6-6; clone_size: .; cdr3_aa: CASSYSMGDGYTF
cdr3_length: 16; j_call: TRBJ2-7; v_call: TRBV14; clone_size: .; cdr3_aa: CASSQVSTRWSYEQYF
cdr3_length: 13; j_call: TRBJ1-1; v_call: TRBV27; clone_size: .; cdr3_aa: CASSSLGRTEAFF
cdr3_length: 11; j_call: TRBJ2-5; v_call: TRBV11-2; clone_size: .; cdr3_aa: CASSLGETQYF
cdr3_length: 15; j_call: TRBJ2-3; v_call: TRBV27; clone_size: .; cdr3_aa: CASRPRAGGTDTQYF
cdr3_length: 14; j_call: TRBJ2-2; v_call: TRBV9; clone_size: .; cdr3_aa: CASSPNRVAGELFF
cdr3_length: 15; j_call: TRBJ1-5; v_call: TRBV7-9; clone_size: medium-sized; cdr3_aa: CASSQGGGAYQPQHF
cdr3_length: 10; j_call: TRBJ1-1; v_call: TRBV2; clone_size: .; cdr3_aa: CASAGSEAFF
cdr3_length: 14; j_call: TRBJ2-7; v_call: TRBV4-2; clone_size: .; cdr3_aa: CASSQYSGNYEQYF
cdr3_length: 12; j_call: TRBJ1-1; v_call: TRBV11-1; clone_size: .; cdr3_aa: CASSAYAPEAFF
cdr3_length: 11; j_call: TRBJ2-1; v_call: TRBV7-3; clone_size: .; cdr3_aa: CASSPGGEQFF
cdr3_length: 15; j_call: TRBJ2-2; v_call: TRBV4-3; clone_size: .; cdr3_aa: CASSPSGGNTGELFF
cdr3_length: 14; j_call: TRBJ2-7; v_call: TRBV6-5; clone_size: .; cdr3_aa: CASRQGLAWDEQYF